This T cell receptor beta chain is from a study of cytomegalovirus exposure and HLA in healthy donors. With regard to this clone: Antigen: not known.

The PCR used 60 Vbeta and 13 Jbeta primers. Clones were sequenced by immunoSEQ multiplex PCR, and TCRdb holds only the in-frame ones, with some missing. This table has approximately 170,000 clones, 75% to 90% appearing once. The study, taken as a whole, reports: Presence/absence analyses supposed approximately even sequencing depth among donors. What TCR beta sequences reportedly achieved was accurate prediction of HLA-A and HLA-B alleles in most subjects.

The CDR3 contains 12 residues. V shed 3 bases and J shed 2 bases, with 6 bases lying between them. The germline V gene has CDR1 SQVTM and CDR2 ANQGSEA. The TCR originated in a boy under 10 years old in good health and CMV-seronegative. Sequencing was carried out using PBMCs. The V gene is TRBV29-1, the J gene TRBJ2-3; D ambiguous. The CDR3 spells CSVDDNTDTQYF. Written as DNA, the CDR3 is TGCAGCGTTGACGACAACACAGATACGCAGTATTTT.